This T cell receptor beta chain was recorded in a study of blood T cell repertoires in COVID-19. Study-wide background: Researchers got acute and convalescent COVID-19 samples from the United States, Italy and Spain. PBMCs, B-cell-depleted T cells, or T cells provided the cDNA or gDNA that made up the material.

Per the original methods: The assay estimated nucleated cells by amplifying reference gene primers. The table came from immunoSEQ multiplex PCR; TCRdb's copy has only in-frame clones and leaves some out. V, J and clone size derive from that table, while D and trimming were established from the DNA sequence. This repertoire shows around 270,000 clones, roughly nine tenths found once; its top ten account for approximately 9.8%. V trimming: 6 bases; J trimming: 4 bases; junction bases outside the gene matches: 8. CDR3 length equals 15 residues. Germline loops: CDR1 MNHEY, CDR2 SMNVEV (reference sequence). This clone has more than one count but fewer than ten.

This chain connects TRBV27 to TRBJ2-2; TRBD2 matches at 7 bases. This clonotype originated in a man aged 35 to 55 who had recovered from COVID-19. The sequencing sample was made of peripheral blood. CDR3 coding DNA: TGTGCCAGCAGAGTCGTGGGGGGGAGCACCGGGGAGCTGTTTTTT. It yields the protein CASRVVGGSTGELFF.